A single sample gave rise to the 10 T cell receptor beta chains below, sequenced in a study of T cell changes during pregnancy in multiple sclerosis (dated by TCRdb to the late 2010s). Library generation was performed with the immunoSEQ multiplex PCR assay. In TCRdb, the immuneACCESS table is reduced to in-frame sequences with V and J assigned. These tables do not hold every clone; where another copy was compared, an unresolved V gene accounts for under half, and the others remain unexplained. Present in this sample are about 44,000 clones, 96% of which were seen just once. The top ten constitute 0.85% to 1% of the sample. The sample here was peripheral blood, taken in the second trimester of pregnancy. The receptor set was obtained from a female donor with multiple sclerosis, enrolled in a pregnancy study.

This rearrangement joins TRBV6-1 to TRBJ2-5, with 11 bases identical to TRBD2. There are 16 residues in the CDR3. V lost 2 bases to trimming and J lost 4 bases; unmatched junction nucleotides: 6. CDR1 is MNHNS, CDR2 SASEGT, per germline. CDR3 residues: CASSETVAGGLETQYF. CDR3 nucleotides: TGTGCCAGCAGTGAAACGGTAGCGGGGGGGCTAGAGACCCAGTACTTC.

The chain employs TRBV18 and TRBJ1-3; tentatively, D is TRBD1 (5 bases). Trimming shortened V by 3 bases and J by 7 bases, and 13 bases separated the two germline ends. This CDR3 has 14 residues. Germline V gene sequence: CDR1 KGHSH, CDR2 LQKENI. For the CDR3, the DNA is TGTGCCAGCTCACCCGCCGGGGGACGGAACACCATATATTTT. This encodes CASSPAGGRNTIYF.

The chain couples TRBV29-1 to TRBJ1-1; 7 nucleotides agree with TRBD1. This CDR3 is 13 amino acids long. Germline V CDR1 and CDR2: SQVTM, ANQGSEA. V lost 7 bases, J lost 0 bases, and 5 bases stayed unmatched. The CDR3 spells CSGRQGLNTEAFF. DNA for the CDR3: TGCAGCGGTAGACAGGGATTGAACACTGAAGCTTTCTTT. The variable domain in full, with the rest retrieved from reference TRBV29-1 and TRBJ1-1, is SAVISQKPSRDICQRGTSLTIQCQVDSQVTMMFWYRQQPGQSLTLIATANQGSEATYESGFVIDKFPISRPNLTFSTLTVSNMSPEDSSIYLCSGRQGLNTEAFFGQGTRLTVV.

This sequence joins TRBV11-2 and TRBJ2-1; 10 positions match TRBD2. V gave up 5 bases and J gave up 9 bases; unmatched junction bases: 16. Germline V gene data show CDR1 as SGHAT and CDR2 as FQNNGV. The length of the CDR3 is 17 residues. The CDR3 loop is CASSLSRRTSGSREQFF. The CDR3 DNA reads TGTGCCAGCAGCCTTTCCCGCCGGACTAGCGGTAGTCGTGAGCAGTTCTTC.

J is TRBJ2-6 and V is TRBV19; the D gene is possibly TRBD1 (5 bases). V gave up 1 base and J gave up 5 bases, with 15 bases separating them. CDR3 length: 17 residues. Germline CDR1 is LNHDA and CDR2 is SQIVND (reference sequence). The CDR3 nucleotides read TGTGCCAGTAGTATAGCGCGACAGAGGCCGCGGGCCAACGTCCTGACTTTC. Its protein product is CASSIARQRPRANVLTF.

V usage is TRBV27 and J usage is TRBJ2-7; 11 bases agree with TRBD2. Germline CDR1 is MNHEY and CDR2 is SMNVEV (reference sequence). CDR3 length equals 15 residues. J was trimmed by 1 base and V by 6 bases; bases with no gene match: 5. CDR3 coding DNA: TGTGCCAGCAGAGCGCTAGCGGGAGGTTCCTACGAGCAGTACTTC. Its translation: CASRALAGGSYEQYF.

V gene TRBV5-1 combines with J gene TRBJ1-2, with 7 bases identical to TRBD1. CDR1 is SGHRS, CDR2 YFSETQ, per germline. This CDR3 comprises 13 residues. The V and J ends lost 4 bases and 6 bases, in that order; junction bases with no gene match: 6. As DNA, the CDR3 is TGCGCCAGCAGCCTGTGGACAGGCGATGGCTACACCTTC. This codes for CASSLWTGDGYTF.

The chain uses TRBV5-1 and TRBJ2-1, with 14 bases aligning to TRBD2. The CDR3 covers 18 residues. Germline CDR1 reads SGHRS; CDR2 reads YFSETQ. The V gene end was trimmed by 2 bases and the J gene end by 3 bases; junction bases not matched to a gene: 7. The CDR3 DNA reads as TGCGCCAGCAGCTTCCCCCGGACTAGCGGGAGGAGCTACAATGAGCAGTTCTTC. Residues: CASSFPRTSGRSYNEQFF.

The V gene is TRBV27, the J gene TRBJ2-5; 7 bases agree with TRBD2. V was pared by 6 bases and J by 5 bases, with 12 bases of the junction left unmatched. Germline lookup yields CDR1 MNHEY and CDR2 SMNVEV (reference sequence). The CDR3 is 15 amino acids. CDR3 DNA: TGTGCCAGCAGGGGGAACGGACTAGTCTGGGAGACCCAGTACTTC. Amino acids: CASRGNGLVWETQYF.

The rearrangement joins TRBV18 to TRBJ1-1; the match to TRBD1 covers 9 bases. The ends lost 2 bases at V and 8 bases at J; junction bases unmatched: 9. The germline CDR1 and CDR2 sequences are KGHSH and LQKENI. The CDR3 sequence is 15 residues long. The CDR3 coding sequence is TGTGCCAGCTCACCAACGGGACAGGGTTTTATGGAAGCTTTCTTT. Protein sequence: CASSPTGQGFMEAFF.